The 9 T cell receptor beta chains below come from one sample, sequenced in a study of CD8+ T cells in alopecia areata. The sequencing template was cDNA reverse transcribed from extracted RNA. Measured with immunoSEQ multiplex PCR; TCRdb has only the in-frame clones, and not every one. Among about 110,000 clones listed, 50% to 60% were seen once. Sequenced material: NKG2D-low CD8+ T cells sorted from blood. These receptors came from a human donor with alopecia areata.

The gene calls are TRBV7-9 and TRBJ2-5; D possibly corresponds to TRBD1 (6 bases). The CDR3 length is 16 residues. From germline, CDR1 is SEHNR and CDR2 FQNEAQ (reference sequence). V was clipped by 4 bases and J by 3 bases, with 18 bases between them. Here the CDR3 reads CASSSVNLAGEETQYF. For the CDR3, the DNA is TGTGCCAGCAGCTCCGTAAACTTGGCAGGGGAAGAGACCCAGTACTTC. The variable domain in full, completed from reference TRBV7-9 and TRBJ2-5, reads DTGVSQNPRHKITKRGQNVTFRCDPISEHNRLYWYRQTLGQGPEFLTYFQNEAQLEKSRLLSDRFSAERPKGSFSTLEIQRTEQGDSAMYLCASSSVNLAGEETQYFGPGTRLLVL.

The chain uses TRBV15 and TRBJ1-2, with D perhaps matching TRBD1 (6 bases). Per the germline V gene, CDR1 is LNHNV and CDR2 is YYDKDF (reference sequence). CDR3 size: 17 residues. Trimming took off 1 base at V and 3 bases at J, with 18 bases between the two ends. The CDR3, as DNA: TGTGCCACCAGCAGAGGGTTCAGTTTGGGGGCCTACTATGGCTACACCTTC. Its translation is CATSRGFSLGAYYGYTF.

This chain uses TRBV27 with TRBJ2-7; 9 bases are shared with TRBD2. CDR1 MNHEY and CDR2 SMNVEV come from the germline V gene (reference sequence). Losses at the gene ends were 5 bases for V and 5 bases for J; bases not matched to a gene: 10. The CDR3 is made up of 15 amino acids. The CDR3 protein is CASSVTTGTSHEQYF. For the CDR3, the DNA is TGTGCCAGCAGTGTAACGACAGGGACTAGCCACGAGCAGTACTTC.

The chain employs TRBV28 and TRBJ2-7; tentatively, D is TRBD1 (6 bases). V lost 4 bases to trimming and J lost 0 bases, with 13 bases between them. Germline values: CDR1 MDHEN, CDR2 SYDVKM. The CDR3 sequence is 15 residues long. CDR3 sequence: CASSSNLDSSYEQYF. CDR3 nucleotide sequence: TGTGCCAGCAGTTCAAACCTGGACAGCTCCTACGAGCAGTACTTC.

The chain uses TRBV2 and TRBJ2-1; unclear D gene. This CDR3 spans 15 amino acids. Per the germline V gene, CDR1 is SNHLY and CDR2 is FYNNEI. The V and J ends lost 0 bases and 0 bases respectively, with 6 bases between them. CDR3: CASSEARYSYNEQFF. In nucleotides, the CDR3 is TGTGCCAGCAGTGAAGCGCGGTACTCCTACAATGAGCAGTTCTTC.

This clone showed up just a few times. For the CDR3, the DNA is TGTGCCAGCAGCGCTAGCGGGACGAACGAGCAGTTCTTC. It translates to CASSASGTNEQFF. The chain combines TRBV27 with TRBJ2-1; 9 bases fit TRBD2. Germline V lookup: CDR1 MNHEY, CDR2 SMNVEV (reference sequence). The CDR3 has 13 residues. Germline trimming cut 6 bases from V and 10 bases from J; bases unmatched to any gene: 7.

This chain links TRBV28 with TRBJ2-7; 12 bases are a match to TRBD2. This CDR3 comprises 15 residues. Germline values: CDR1 MDHEN, CDR2 SYDVKM. J was trimmed by 6 bases and V by 5 bases; bases with no gene match: 8. Written as DNA, the CDR3 is TGTGCCAGCAGTCCACGACTAGCGGGAGCATCCGAGCAGTACTTC. It specifies CASSPRLAGASEQYF.

This chain uses TRBV11-2 with TRBJ2-1; a weak D match, TRBD1 (5 bases). The V end lost 5 bases, the J end lost 10 bases, and 12 bases lay between the germline ends. The CDR3 runs 12 residues. Germline values: CDR1 SGHAT, CDR2 FQNNGV. The CDR3 sequence is CASSQGGREQFF. In DNA form, the CDR3 reads TGTGCCAGCAGCCAGGGTGGCAGAGAGCAGTTCTTC. The whole variable domain, filled in from reference TRBV11-2 and TRBJ2-1, reads EAGVAQSPRYKIIEKRQSVAFWCNPISGHATLYWYQQILGQGPKLLIQFQNNGVVDDSQLPKDRFSAERLKGVDSTLKIQPAKLEDSAVYLCASSQGGREQFFGPGTRLTVL.

This clone was detected only a few times. The V and J genes are TRBV25-1 and TRBJ2-1; possibly TRBD1 for D (5 bases). CDR3 length: 12 residues. Per germline, CDR1 MGHDK and CDR2 SYGVNS. V gave up 6 bases and J gave up 5 bases, with 8 bases separating them. CDR3 DNA sequence: TGTGCCAGCAGCAGGGTACACAATGAGCAGTTCTTC. Translated: CASSRVHNEQFF.